In its sample, the clone carrying this T cell receptor beta chain was seen a few times. Its antigen is as yet unknown. Making use of molecular barcodes, quantitative 5'-RACE generated TCR beta libraries. TCRdb fed the 5' RACE reads into MiXCR, producing one record per CDR3 protein. The sample includes 650,000 to 800,000 distinct CDR3 sequences, around 17% of them seen just once. This entry is derived from a study of CD8 T cells in ankylosing spondylitis. Trimming shortened V by 1 base and J by 7 bases, and 14 bases separated the two germline ends. This CDR3 has 14 residues. Germline CDR1 and CDR2: DFQATT and SNEGSKA (reference sequence). Points from the study as a whole: There was a TCR beta motif, made of fewer than 10 highly homologous variants, that appeared characteristic of ankylosing spondylitis blood. Disease-linked clones were reportedly significantly enriched in matched ankylosing spondylitis synovial fluid.

What was sequenced was blood, either unsorted or a sorted T cell fraction (not recorded which). The V and J genes are TRBV20-1 and TRBJ1-5; D remains unclear. This TCR was recovered from a male donor with ankylosing spondylitis. This CDR3 reads CSARGMGGIQPQHF. DNA for the CDR3: TGCAGTGCTAGAGGGATGGGCGGGATCCAGCCCCAGCATTTT.